This T cell receptor (beta chain) is from a study of Graves' ophthalmopathy and Graves' hyperthyroidism. Study-wide points: Most expanded thyroid clonotypes above 0.001 frequency also appeared in blood. A roughly 83% specificity and roughly 90% sensitivity were achieved by a 13-signature model that separated ophthalmopathy from stable hyperthyroidism.

This CDR3 has 14 amino acids. Trimming removed 1 base from V and 4 bases from J, with 12 bases in between. Germline V CDR1 and CDR2: DFQATT, SNEGSKA (reference sequence). In this sample, this clonotype turned up a few times. Its target is unknown. Patients with other autoimmune diseases, uncontrolled infections, pregnancy or lactation were excluded. Symptoms, serum thyroxine and TRAb, thyroid ultrasound, and orbital computed tomography formed the diagnostic basis. Amplification from RNA transcripts yielded the TCR beta CDR3 regions. RT-PCR with HTBI primers came first, then second-round multiplex PCR. MiXCR, applied by TCRdb to the multiplex PCR reads, yields one record per CDR3 protein. This table has 500,000 to 600,000 distinct CDR3 sequences, approximately 35% appearing once.

The rearrangement links TRBV20-1 to TRBJ2-3; TRBD2 might be the D (6 bases). The source of this sequence is an adult man with Graves' hyperthyroidism. The sample comprised peripheral blood or thyroid tissue (not recorded which). CDR3 in amino acids: CSARAGTGADTQYF. Here the CDR3 DNA reads TGCAGTGCTAGAGCTGGGACGGGGGCAGATACGCAGTATTTT.